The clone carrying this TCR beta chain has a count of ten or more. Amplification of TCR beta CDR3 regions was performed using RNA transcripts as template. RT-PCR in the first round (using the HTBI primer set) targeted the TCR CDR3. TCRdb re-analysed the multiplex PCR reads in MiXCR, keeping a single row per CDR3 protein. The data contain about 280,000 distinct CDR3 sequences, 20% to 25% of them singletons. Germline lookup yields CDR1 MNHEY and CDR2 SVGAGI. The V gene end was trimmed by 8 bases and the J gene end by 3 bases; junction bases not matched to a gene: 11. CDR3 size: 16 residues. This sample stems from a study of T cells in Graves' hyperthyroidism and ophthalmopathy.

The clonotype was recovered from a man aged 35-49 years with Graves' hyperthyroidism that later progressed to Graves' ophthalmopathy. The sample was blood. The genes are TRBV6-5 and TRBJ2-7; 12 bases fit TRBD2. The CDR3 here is CASGRELAGGGYEQYF. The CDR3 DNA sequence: TGTGCCAGCGGCAGGGAACTAGCGGGAGGAGGCTACGAGCAGTACTTC.